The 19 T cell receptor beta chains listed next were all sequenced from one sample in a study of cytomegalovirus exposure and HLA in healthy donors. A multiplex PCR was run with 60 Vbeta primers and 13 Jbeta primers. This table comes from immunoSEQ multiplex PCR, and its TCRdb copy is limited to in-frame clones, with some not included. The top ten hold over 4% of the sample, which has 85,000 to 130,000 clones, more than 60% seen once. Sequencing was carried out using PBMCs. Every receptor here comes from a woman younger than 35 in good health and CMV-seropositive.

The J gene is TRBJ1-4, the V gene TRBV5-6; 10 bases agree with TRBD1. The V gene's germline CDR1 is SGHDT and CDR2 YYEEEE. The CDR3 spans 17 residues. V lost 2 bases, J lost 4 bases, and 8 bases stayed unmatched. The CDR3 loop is CASSLLTGGEGNEKLFF. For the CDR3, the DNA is TGTGCCAGCAGCTTATTGACAGGGGGCGAGGGTAATGAAAAACTGTTTTTT.

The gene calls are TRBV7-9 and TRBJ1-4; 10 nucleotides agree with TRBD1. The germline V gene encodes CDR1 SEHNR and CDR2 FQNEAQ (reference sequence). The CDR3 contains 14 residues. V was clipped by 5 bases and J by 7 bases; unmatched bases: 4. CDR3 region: CASSLTGGGEKLFF. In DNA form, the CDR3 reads TGTGCCAGCAGCCTGACAGGGGGCGGTGAAAAACTGTTTTTT.

Here the CDR3 reads CASSSPGEAVSEKLFF. For the CDR3, the DNA is TGTGCCAGTAGTTCCCCCGGAGAAGCAGTCAGTGAAAAACTGTTTTTT. This chain uses TRBV19 with TRBJ1-4, with no clear D. The germline V gene has CDR1 LNHDA and CDR2 SQIVND (reference sequence). The CDR3 consists of 16 residues. Trimming pared 5 bases from V and 7 bases from J, leaving 20 bases between.

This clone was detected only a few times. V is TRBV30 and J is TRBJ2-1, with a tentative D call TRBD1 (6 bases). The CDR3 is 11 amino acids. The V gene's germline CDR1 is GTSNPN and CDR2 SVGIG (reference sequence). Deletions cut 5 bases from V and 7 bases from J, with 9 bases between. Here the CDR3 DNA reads TGTGCCTGGGGGGGCGGGAATGAGCAGTTCTTC. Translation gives CAWGGGNEQFF.

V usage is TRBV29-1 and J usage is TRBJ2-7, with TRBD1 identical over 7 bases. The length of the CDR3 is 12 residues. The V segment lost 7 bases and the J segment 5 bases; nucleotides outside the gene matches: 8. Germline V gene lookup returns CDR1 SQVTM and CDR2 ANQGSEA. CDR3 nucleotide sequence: TGCAGCGCTGGGGGACAGCCTAACGAGCAGTACTTC. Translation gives CSAGGQPNEQYF.

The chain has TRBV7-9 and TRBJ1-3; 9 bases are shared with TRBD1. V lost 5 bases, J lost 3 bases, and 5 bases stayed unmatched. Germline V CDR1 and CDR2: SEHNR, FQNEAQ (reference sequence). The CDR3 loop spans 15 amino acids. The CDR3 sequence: CASSTRDRDGNTIYF. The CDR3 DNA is TGTGCCAGCAGCACCCGGGACAGGGATGGAAACACCATATATTTT.

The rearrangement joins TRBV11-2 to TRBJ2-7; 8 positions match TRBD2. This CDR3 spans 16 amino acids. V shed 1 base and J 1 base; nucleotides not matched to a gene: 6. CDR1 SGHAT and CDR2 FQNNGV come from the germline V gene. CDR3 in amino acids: CASSLVLAGKSYEQYF. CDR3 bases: TGTGCCAGCAGCTTAGTCCTAGCGGGCAAATCCTACGAGCAGTACTTC.

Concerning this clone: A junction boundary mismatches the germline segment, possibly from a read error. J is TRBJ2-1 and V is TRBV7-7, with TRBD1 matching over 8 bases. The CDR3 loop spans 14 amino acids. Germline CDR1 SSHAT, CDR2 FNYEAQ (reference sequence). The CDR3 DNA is TGTGCTAGCAGCCAGGACAGGGAGTACAATGAGCAGTTCTTC. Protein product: CASSQDREYNEQFF. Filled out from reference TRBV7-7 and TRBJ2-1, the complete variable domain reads GAGVSQSPRYKVTKRGQDVTLRCDPISSHATLYWYQQALGQGPEFLTYFNYEAQPDKSGLPSDRFSAERPEGSISTLTIQRTEQRDSAMYRCASSQDREYNEQFFGPGTRLTVL.

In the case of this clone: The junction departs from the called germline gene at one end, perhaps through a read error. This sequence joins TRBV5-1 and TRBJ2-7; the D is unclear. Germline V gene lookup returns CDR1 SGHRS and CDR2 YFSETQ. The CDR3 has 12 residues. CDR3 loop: CASRLDLYEQYF. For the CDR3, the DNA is TGCGCCAGCAGATTGGATCTATACGAGCAGTACTTC.

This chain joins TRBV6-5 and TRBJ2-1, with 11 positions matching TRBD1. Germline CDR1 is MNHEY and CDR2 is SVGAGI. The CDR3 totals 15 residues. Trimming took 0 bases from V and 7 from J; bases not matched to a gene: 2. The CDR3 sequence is CASSYSGDRGNEQFF. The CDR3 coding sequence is TGTGCCAGCAGTTACTCGGGGGACAGGGGGAATGAGCAGTTCTTC.

In DNA form, the CDR3 reads TGTGCCAGCAGTGAGGGACAGGCCGACTATGGCTACACCTTC. Protein: CASSEGQADYGYTF. This sequence joins TRBV2 and TRBJ1-2; TRBD1 matches 8 bases. The germline gives CDR1 SNHLY, CDR2 FYNNEI. This CDR3 has 14 residues. The J segment lost 3 bases and the V segment lost 3 bases, leaving 3 bases of the junction unmatched.

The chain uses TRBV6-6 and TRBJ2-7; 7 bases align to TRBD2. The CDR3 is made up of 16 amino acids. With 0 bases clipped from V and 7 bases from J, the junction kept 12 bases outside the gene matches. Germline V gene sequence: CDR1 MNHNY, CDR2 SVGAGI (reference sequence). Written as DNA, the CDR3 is TGTGCCAGCAGTTACTCGACCGGGACTACCCAGGGAGAGCAGTACTTC. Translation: CASSYSTGTTQGEQYF.

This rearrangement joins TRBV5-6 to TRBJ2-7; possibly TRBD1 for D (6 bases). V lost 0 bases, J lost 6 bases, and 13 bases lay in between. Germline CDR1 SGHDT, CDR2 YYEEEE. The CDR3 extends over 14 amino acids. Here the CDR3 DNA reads TGTGCCAGCAGCTTGGCCTGGCAGGGGTCCGAGCAGTACTTC. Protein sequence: CASSLAWQGSEQYF.

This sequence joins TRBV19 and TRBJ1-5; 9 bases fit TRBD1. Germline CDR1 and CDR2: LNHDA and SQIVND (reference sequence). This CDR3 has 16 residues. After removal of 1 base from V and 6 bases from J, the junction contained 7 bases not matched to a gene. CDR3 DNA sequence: TGTGCCAGTAGTATAGTTTGGGACAGGGTTGGTCAGCCCCAGCATTTT. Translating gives CASSIVWDRVGQPQHF.

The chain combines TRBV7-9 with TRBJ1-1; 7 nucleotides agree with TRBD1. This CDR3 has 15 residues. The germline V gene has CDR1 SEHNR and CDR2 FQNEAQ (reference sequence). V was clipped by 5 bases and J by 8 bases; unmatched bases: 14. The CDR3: CASSTTGQVTVEAFF. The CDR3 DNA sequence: TGTGCCAGCAGCACCACCGGACAGGTGACGGTCGAAGCTTTCTTT. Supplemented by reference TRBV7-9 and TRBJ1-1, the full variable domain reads DTGVSQNPRHKITKRGQNVTFRCDPISEHNRLYWYRQTLGQGPEFLTYFQNEAQLEKSRLLSDRFSAERPKGSFSTLEIQRTEQGDSAMYLCASSTTGQVTVEAFFGQGTRLTVV.

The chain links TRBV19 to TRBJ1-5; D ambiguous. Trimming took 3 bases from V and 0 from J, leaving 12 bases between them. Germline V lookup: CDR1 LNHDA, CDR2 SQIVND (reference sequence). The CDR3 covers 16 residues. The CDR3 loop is CASSIFLLRSNQPQHF. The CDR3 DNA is TGTGCCAGTAGTATTTTTCTTCTTCGTAGCAATCAGCCCCAGCATTTT.

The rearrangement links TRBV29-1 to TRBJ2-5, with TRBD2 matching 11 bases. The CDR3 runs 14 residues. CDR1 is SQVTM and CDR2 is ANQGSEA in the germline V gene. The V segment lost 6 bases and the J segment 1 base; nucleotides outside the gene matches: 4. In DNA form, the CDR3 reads TGCAGCGTGGAGACTAGCGGGACCCAAGAGACCCAGTACTTC. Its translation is CSVETSGTQETQYF.

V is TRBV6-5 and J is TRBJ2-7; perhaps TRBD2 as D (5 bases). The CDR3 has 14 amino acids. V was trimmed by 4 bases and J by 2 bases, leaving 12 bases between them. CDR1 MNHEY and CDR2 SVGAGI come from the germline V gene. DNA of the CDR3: TGTGCCAGCAGTTTCCGACCGGGAACCTACGAGCAGTACTTC. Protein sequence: CASSFRPGTYEQYF.

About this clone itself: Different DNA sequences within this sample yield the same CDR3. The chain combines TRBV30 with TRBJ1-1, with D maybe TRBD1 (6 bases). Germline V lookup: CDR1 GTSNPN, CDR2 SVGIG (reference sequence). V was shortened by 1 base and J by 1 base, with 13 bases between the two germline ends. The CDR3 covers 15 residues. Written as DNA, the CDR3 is TGTGCCTGGAGTGGTTTCGGGGGGCAGAACACTGAAGCTTTCTTT. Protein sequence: CAWSGFGGQNTEAFF.